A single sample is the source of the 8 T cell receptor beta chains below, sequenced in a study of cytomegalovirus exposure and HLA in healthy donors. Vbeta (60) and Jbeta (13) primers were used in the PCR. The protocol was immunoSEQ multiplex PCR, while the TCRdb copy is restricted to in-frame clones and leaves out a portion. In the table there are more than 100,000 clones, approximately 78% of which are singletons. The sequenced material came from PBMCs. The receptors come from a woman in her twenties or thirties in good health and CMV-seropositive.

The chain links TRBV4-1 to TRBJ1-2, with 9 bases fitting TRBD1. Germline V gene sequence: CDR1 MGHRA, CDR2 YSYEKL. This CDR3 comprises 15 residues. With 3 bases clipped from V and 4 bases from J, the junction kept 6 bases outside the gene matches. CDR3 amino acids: CASSQTGQGSYGYTF. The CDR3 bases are TGCGCCAGCAGCCAGACCGGACAGGGGTCCTATGGCTACACCTTC.

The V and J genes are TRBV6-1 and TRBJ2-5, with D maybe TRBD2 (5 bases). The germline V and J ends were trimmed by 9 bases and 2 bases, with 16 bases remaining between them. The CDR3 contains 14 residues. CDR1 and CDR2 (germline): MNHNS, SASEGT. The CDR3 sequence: CASSTRATQETQYF. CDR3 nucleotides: TGTGCCAGTAGTACGAGGGCGACTCAAGAGACCCAGTACTTC.

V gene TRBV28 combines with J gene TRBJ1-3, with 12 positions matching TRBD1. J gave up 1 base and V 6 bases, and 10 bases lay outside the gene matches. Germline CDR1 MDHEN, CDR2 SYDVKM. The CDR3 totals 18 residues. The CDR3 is CASRGDRGLYASGNTIYF. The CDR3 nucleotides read TGTGCCAGCAGGGGGGACAGGGGGCTCTATGCGTCTGGAAACACCATATATTTT.

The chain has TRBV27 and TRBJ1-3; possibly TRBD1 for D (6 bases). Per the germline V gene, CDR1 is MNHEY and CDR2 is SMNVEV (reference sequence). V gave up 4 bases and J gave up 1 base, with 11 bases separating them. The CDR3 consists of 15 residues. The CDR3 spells CASSSGAHSGNTIYF. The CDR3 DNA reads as TGTGCCAGCAGTTCAGGGGCCCATTCTGGAAACACCATATATTTT.

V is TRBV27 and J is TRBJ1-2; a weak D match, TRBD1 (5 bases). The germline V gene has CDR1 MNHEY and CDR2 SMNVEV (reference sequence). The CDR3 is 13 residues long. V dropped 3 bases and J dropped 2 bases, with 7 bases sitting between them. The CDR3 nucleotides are TGTGCCAGCAGTTTGCGGGGGAACTATGGCTACACCTTC. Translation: CASSLRGNYGYTF.

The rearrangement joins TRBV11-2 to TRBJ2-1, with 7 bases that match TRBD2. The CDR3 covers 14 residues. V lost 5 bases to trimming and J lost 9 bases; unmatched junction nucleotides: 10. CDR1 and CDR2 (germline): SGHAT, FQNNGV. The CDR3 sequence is CASSHSSGRGEQFF. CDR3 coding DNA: TGTGCCAGCAGCCACTCTAGCGGAAGGGGTGAGCAGTTCTTC.

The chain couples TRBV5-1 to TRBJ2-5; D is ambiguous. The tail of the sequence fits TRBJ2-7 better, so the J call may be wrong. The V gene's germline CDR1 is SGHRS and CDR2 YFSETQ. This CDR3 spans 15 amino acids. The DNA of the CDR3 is TGCGCCAGCAGCTTGGACAGTGGAAGCTCCTACGAGCAGTACTTC. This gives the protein CASSLDSGSSYEQYF.

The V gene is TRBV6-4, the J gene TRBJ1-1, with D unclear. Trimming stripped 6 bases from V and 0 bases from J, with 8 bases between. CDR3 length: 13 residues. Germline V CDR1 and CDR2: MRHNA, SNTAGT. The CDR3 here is CASRATLNTEAFF. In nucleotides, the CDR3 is TGTGCCAGCAGGGCGACTCTGAACACTGAAGCTTTCTTT.